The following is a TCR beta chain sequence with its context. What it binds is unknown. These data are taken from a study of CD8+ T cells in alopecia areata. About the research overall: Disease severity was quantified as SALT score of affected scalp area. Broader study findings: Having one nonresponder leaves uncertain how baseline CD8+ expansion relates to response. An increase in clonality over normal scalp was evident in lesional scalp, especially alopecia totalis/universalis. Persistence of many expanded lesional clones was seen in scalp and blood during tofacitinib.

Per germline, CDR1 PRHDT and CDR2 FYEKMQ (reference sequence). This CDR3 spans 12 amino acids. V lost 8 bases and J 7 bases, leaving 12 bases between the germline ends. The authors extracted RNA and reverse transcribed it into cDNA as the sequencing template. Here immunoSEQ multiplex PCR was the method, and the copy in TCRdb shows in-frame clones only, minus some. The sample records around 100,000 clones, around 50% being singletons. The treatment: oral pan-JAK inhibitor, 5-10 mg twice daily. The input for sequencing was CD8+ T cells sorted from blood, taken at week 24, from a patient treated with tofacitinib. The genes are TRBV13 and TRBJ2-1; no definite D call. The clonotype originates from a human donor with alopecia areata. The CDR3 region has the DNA TGTGCCAGCGCCCTCAGTGGTAATGAGCAGTTCTTC. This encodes CASALSGNEQFF.